This TCR beta chain came from a study of blood T cell repertoires in COVID-19. Authors' processing steps: Reference gene primer amplification gave estimated nucleated cell counts. Clones were read by immunoSEQ multiplex PCR, and TCRdb kept only the in-frame ones, dropping some. V and J calls and clone size are those listed in that table; D and trimming were worked out from the DNA. The data contain 130,000 to 150,000 clones, 81% of them seen just once; the ten biggest clones take up about 7.5%. The CDR3 consists of 12 residues. Germline V gene data show CDR1 as SNHLY and CDR2 as FYNNEI. V dropped 8 bases and J dropped 2; count of bases not matched to a gene: 2.

The chain is built from TRBV2 and TRBJ2-5, with 7 bases that match TRBD1. Sequences were obtained from peripheral blood. This receptor was identified in a human donor in a cohort sampled during active COVID-19. CDR3 nucleotides: TGTGCCAGCGGGGGACAGCAAGAGACCCAGTACTTC. Amino acid sequence: CASGGQQETQYF. Combining the CDR3 with reference TRBV2 and TRBJ2-5 gives the whole variable domain EPEVTQTPSHQVTQMGQEVILRCVPISNHLYFYWYRQILGQKVEFLVSFYNNEISEKSEIFDDQFSVERPDGSNFTLKIRSTKLEDSAMYFCASGGQQETQYFGPGTRLLVL.